This TCR beta chain was identified during a study of CD8+CD57+ T cells in acquired aplastic anemia. The template for TCR beta VDJ and CDR3 sequence profiling was genomic DNA. In TCRdb, the reads were re-called with MiXCR into one record per CDR3 protein. Of 210,000 or so distinct CDR3 sequences listed, under 55% were seen once; the top ten hold roughly 21%. Per germline, CDR1 SNHLY and CDR2 FYNNEI. V gave up 8 bases and J gave up 5 bases; unmatched junction bases: 11. The CDR3 covers 14 residues. This clonotype showed up many times. What it binds is unknown. Whole-study findings and limits: Patients had approximately 30 CD8+ CDR3 sequences in common with controls (the shared set).

An expansion of CD8+CD57+ cells by flow cytometry had been shown in patients chosen for sequencing. The receptor was derived from a human donor with aplastic anemia. The specimen was sorted CD4+, CD8+, or CD8+CD57+ T cells (not recorded which) from PBMCs. The gene calls are TRBV2 and TRBJ2-5, with 7 bases matching TRBD1. The CDR3, as DNA: TGTGCCAGCGCTACTAGACAGGGTGGGGAGACCCAGTACTTC. Translated: CASATRQGGETQYF.